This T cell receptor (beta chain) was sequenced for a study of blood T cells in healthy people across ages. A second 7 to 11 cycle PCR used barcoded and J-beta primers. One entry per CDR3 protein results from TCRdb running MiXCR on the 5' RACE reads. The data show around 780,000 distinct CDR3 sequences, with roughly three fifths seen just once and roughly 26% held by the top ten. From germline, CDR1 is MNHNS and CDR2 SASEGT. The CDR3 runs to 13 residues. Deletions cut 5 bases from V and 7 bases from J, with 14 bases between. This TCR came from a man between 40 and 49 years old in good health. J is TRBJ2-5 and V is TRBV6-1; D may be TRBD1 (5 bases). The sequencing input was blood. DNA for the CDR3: TGTGCCAGCAGTAACACAGGAGATCGGACCCAGTACTTC. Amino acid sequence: CASSNTGDRTQYF.